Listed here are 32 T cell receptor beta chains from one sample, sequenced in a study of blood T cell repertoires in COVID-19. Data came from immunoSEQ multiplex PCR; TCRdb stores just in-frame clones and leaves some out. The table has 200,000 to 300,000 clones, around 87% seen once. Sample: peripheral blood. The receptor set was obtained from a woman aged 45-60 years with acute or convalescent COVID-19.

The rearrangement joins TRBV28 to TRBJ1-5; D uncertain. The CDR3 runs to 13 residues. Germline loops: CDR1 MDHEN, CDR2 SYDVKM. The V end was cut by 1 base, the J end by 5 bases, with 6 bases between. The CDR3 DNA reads TGTGCCAGCAGTTTATCGCAGGATCAGCCCCAGCATTTT. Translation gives CASSLSQDQPQHF.

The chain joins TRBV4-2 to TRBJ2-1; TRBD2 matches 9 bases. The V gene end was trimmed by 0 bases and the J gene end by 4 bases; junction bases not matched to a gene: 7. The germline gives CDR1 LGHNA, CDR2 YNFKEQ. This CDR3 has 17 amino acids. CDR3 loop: CASSQDWALAGYNEQFF. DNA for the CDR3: TGTGCCAGCAGCCAAGATTGGGCGCTAGCGGGATACAATGAGCAGTTCTTC.

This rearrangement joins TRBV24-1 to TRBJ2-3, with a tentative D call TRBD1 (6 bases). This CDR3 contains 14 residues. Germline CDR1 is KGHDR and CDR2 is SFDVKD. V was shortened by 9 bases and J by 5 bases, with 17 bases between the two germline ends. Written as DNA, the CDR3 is TGTGCCACCGGGACCACAGGGCAGGGAGATACGCAGTATTTT. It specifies CATGTTGQGDTQYF.

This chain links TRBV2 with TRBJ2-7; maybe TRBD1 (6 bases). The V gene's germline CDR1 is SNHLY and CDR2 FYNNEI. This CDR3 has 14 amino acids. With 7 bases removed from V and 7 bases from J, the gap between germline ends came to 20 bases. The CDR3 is CASKRTEDAIEQYF. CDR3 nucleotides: TGTGCCAGCAAACGGACAGAAGACGCAATAGAGCAGTACTTC.

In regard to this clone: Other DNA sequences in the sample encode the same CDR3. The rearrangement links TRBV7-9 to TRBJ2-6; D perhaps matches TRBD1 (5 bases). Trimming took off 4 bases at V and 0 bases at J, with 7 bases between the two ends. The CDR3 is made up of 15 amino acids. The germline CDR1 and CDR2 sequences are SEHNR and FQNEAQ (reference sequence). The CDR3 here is CASSSRVSGANVLTF. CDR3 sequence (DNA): TGTGCCAGCAGCTCCAGGGTCTCTGGGGCCAACGTCCTGACTTTC.

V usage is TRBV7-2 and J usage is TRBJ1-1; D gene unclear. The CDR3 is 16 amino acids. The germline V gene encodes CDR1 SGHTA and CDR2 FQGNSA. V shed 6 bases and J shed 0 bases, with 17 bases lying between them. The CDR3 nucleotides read TGTGCCAGCAGTGCTCCGTCTTGGAGAATGAACACTGAAGCTTTCTTT. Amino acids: CASSAPSWRMNTEAFF.

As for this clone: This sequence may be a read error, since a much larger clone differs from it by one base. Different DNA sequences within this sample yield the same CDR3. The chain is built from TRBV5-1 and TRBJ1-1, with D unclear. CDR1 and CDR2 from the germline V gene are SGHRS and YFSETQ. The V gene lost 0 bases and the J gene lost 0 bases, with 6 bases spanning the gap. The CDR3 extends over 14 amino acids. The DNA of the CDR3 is TGCGCCAGCAGCTTGGACAGTATGAACACTGAAGCTTTCTTT. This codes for CASSLDSMNTEAFF.

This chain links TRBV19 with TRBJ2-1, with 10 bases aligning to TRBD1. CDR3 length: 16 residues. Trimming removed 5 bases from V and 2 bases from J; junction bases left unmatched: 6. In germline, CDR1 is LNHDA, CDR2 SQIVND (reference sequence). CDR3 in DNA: TGTGCCAGTAGTGCAACGGGACAGGGGCCCTACAATGAGCAGTTCTTC. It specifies CASSATGQGPYNEQFF. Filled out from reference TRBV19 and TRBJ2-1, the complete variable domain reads DGGITQSPKYLFRKEGQNVTLSCEQNLNHDAMYWYRQDPGQGLRLIYYSQIVNDFQKGDIAEGYSVSREKKESFPLTVTSAQKNPTAFYLCASSATGQGPYNEQFFGPGTRLTVL.

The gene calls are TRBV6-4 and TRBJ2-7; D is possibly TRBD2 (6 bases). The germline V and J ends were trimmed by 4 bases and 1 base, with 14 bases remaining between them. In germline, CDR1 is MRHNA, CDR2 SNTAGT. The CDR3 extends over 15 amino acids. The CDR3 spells CASSVSGSGSYEQYF. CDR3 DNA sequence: TGTGCCAGCAGTGTCTCCGGTAGCGGATCCTACGAGCAGTACTTC.

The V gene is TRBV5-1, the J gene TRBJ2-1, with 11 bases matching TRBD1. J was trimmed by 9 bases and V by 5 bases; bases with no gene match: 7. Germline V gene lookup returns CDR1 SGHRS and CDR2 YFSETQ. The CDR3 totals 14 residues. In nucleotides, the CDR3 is TGCGCCAGCAGAGGACAGGGGGCTGACAGTGAGCAGTTCTTC. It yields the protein CASRGQGADSEQFF.

The CDR3: CASSPLTGGRETQYF. The CDR3 region has the DNA TGTGCCAGCTCACCACTGACAGGGGGCCGGGAGACCCAGTACTTC. The chain uses TRBV18 and TRBJ2-5; 10 positions agree with TRBD1. The CDR3 is made up of 15 amino acids. From germline, CDR1 is KGHSH and CDR2 LQKENI. Trimming removed 1 base from V and 5 bases from J; junction bases left unmatched: 4. The full variable domain, with the rest looked up from reference TRBV18 and TRBJ2-5, is NAGVMQNPRHLVRRRGQEARLRCSPMKGHSHVYWYRQLPEEGLKFMVYLQKENIIDESGMPKERFSAEFPKEGPSILRIQQVVRGDSAAYFCASSPLTGGRETQYFGPGTRLLVL.

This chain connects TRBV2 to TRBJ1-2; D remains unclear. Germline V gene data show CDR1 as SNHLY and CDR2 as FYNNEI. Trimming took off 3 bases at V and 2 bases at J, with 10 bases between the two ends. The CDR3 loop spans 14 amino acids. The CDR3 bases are TGTGCCAGCAGTGAGGGTTACGGGAACTATGGCTACACCTTC. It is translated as CASSEGYGNYGYTF.

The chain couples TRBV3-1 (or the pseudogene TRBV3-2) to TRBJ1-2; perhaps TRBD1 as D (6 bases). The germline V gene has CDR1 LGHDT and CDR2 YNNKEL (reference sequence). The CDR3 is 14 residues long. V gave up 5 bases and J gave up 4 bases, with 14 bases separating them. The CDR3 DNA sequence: TGTGCCAGCAGCACGCCCGGACAGATCTATGGCTACACCTTC. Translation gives CASSTPGQIYGYTF.

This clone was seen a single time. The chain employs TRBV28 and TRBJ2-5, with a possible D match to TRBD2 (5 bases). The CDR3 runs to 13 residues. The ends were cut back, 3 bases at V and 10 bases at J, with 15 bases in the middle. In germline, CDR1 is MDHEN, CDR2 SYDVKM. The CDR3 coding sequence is TGTGCCAGCAGTTTTGGTACTAGTGTATACCAGTACTTC. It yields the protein CASSFGTSVYQYF.

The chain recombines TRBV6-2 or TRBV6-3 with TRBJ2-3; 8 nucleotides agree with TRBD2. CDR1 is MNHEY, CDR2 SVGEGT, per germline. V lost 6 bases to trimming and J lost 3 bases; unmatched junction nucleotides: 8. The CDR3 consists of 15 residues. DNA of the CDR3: TGTGCCAGCAGCCCAGCGGGAGTGGGGACAGATACGCAGTATTTT. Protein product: CASSPAGVGTDTQYF.

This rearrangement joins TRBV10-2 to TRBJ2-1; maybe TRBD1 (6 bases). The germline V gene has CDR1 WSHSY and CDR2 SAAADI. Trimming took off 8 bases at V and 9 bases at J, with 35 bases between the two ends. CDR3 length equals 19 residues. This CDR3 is CASRDTWDQVAIGKSEQFF. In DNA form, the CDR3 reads TGCGCCAGCCGGGACACCTGGGACCAGGTTGCCATAGGCAAAAGTGAGCAGTTCTTC.

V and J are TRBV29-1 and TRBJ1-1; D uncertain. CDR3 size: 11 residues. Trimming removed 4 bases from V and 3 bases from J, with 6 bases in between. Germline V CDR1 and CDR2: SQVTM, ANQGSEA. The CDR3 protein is CSVGGYTEAFF. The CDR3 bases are TGCAGCGTTGGCGGCTACACTGAAGCTTTCTTT.

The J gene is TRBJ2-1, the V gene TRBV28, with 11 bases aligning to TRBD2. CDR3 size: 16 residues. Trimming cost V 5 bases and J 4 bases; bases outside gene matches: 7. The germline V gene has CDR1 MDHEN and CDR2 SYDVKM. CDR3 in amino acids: CASSLPGLAVYNEQFF. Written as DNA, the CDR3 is TGTGCCAGCAGTCTACCGGGACTAGCGGTATACAATGAGCAGTTCTTC.

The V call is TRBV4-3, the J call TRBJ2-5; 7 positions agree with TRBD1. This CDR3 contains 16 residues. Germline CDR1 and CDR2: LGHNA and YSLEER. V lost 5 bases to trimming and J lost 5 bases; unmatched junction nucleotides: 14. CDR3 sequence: CASSGSVQGVRETQYF. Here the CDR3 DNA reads TGCGCCAGCAGCGGGTCCGTGCAGGGGGTGAGGGAGACCCAGTACTTC.

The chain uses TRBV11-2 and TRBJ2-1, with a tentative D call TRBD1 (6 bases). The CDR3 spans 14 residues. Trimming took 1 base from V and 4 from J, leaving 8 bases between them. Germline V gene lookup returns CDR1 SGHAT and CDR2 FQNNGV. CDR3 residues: CASSLAGQYNEQFF. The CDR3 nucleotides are TGTGCCAGCAGCTTAGCAGGACAGTACAATGAGCAGTTCTTC.

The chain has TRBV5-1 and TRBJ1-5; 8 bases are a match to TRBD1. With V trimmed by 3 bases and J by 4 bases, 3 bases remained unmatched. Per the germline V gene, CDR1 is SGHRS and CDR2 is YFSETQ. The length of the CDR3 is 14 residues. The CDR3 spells CASSSGQGNQPQHF. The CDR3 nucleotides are TGCGCCAGCAGCTCCGGACAGGGTAATCAGCCCCAGCATTTT.

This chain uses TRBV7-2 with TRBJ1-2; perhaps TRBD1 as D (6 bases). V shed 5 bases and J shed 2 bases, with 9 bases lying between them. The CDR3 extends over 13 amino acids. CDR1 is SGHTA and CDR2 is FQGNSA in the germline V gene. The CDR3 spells CASSQDSNYGYTF. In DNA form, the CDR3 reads TGTGCCAGCAGCCAGGACAGCAACTATGGCTACACCTTC.

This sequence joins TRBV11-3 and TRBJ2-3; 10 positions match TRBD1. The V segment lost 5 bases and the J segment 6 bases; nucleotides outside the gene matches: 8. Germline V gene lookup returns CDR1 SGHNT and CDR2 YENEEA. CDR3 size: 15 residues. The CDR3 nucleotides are TGTGCCAGCAGCCCGGGGACAGGGGCTGGGGATACGCAGTATTTT. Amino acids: CASSPGTGAGDTQYF.

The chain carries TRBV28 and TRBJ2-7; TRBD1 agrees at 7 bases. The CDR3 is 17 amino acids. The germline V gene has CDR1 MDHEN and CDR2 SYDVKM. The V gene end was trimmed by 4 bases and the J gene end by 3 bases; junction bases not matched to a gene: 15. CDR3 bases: TGTGCCAGCAGTTCACCCACCAGACAGGGTGGAGGCTACGAGCAGTACTTC. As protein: CASSSPTRQGGGYEQYF.

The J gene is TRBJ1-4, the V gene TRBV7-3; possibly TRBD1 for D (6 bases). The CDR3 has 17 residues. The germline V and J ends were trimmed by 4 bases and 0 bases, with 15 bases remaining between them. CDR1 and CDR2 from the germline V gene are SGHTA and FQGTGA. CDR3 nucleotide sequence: TGTGCCAGCAGCTATCCAGGGGAAGGGGCAACTAATGAAAAACTGTTTTTT. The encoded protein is CASSYPGEGATNEKLFF.

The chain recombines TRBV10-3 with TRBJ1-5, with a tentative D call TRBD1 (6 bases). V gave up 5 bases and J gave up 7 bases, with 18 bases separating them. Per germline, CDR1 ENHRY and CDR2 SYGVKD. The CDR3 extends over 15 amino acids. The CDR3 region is CAISPQGLGTQPQHF. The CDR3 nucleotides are TGTGCCATCAGTCCACAGGGTCTCGGAACCCAGCCCCAGCATTTT.

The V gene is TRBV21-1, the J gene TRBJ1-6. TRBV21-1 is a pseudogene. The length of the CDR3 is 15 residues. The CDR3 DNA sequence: TGTGCCGGGGGGGGATTCGGCTCCTATAATTCACCCCTCCACTTT. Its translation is CAGGGFGSYNSPLHF.

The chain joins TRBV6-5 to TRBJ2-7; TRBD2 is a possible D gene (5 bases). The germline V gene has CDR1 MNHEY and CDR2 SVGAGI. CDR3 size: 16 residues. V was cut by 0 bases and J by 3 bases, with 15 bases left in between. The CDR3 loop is CASSYSSGLRDYEQYF. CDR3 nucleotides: TGTGCCAGCAGTTACTCCTCGGGATTGAGGGACTACGAGCAGTACTTC.

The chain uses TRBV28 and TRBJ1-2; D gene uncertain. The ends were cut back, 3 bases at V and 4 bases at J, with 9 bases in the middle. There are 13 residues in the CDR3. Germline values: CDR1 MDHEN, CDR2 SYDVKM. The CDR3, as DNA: TGTGCCAGCAGTTTGAGGCGGAGCTATGGCTACACCTTC. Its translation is CASSLRRSYGYTF.

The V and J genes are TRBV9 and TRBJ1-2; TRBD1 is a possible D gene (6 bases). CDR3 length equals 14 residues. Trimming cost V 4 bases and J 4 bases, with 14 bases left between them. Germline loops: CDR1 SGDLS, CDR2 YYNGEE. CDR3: CASSPHRVSYGYTF. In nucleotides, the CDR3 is TGTGCCAGCAGCCCACACAGGGTAAGCTATGGCTACACCTTC.

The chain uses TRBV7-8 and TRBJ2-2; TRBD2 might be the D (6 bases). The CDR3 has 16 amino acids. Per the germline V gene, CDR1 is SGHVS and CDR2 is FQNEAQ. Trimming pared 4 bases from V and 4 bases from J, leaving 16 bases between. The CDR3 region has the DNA TGTGCCAGCAGCTCCTTCGGAGGGAGACGCACCGGGGAGCTGTTTTTT. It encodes CASSSFGGRRTGELFF. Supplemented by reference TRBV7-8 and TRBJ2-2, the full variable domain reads GAGVSQSPRYKVAKRGQDVALRCDPISGHVSLFWYQQALGQGPEFLTYFQNEAQLDKSGLPSDRFFAERPEGSVSTLKIQRTQQEDSAVYLCASSSFGGRRTGELFFGEGSRLTVL.

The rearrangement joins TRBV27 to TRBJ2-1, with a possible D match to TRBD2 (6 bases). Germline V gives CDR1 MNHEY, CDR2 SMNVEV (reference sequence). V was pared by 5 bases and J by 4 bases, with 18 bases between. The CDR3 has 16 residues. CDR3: CASSPASANLYNEQFF. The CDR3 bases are TGTGCCAGCAGTCCCGCTAGCGCAAATTTGTACAATGAGCAGTTCTTC.